The next 17 T cell receptor beta chains were all read from a single sample in a study of blood T cell repertoires in COVID-19. The table came from immunoSEQ multiplex PCR; TCRdb's copy has only in-frame clones and leaves some out. The sample lists 340,000 or so clones, around 85% occurring once. Sequences were obtained from PBMCs or T cells enriched from blood (not recorded which). Source of these receptors: a woman aged 40 to 50 with acute COVID-19.

This chain connects TRBV19 to TRBJ1-1, with D perhaps matching TRBD1 (6 bases). The CDR3 runs to 17 residues. Trimming pared 7 bases from V and 6 bases from J, leaving 27 bases between. The germline V gene encodes CDR1 LNHDA and CDR2 SQIVND (reference sequence). CDR3 region: CASTLSQGTSWWSEAFF. The CDR3 nucleotides are TGTGCCAGTACTCTATCTCAGGGGACCTCATGGTGGTCTGAAGCTTTCTTT.

This clone was seen only a few times. The V and J genes are TRBV14 and TRBJ1-4; TRBD1 is a possible D gene (6 bases). V was pared by 0 bases and J by 7 bases, with 15 bases between. Germline CDR1 SGHDN, CDR2 FVKESK. This CDR3 has 16 amino acids. CDR3 nucleotide sequence: TGTGCCAGCAGCCAAGATCCAGGGGCCATGGGTGAAAAACTGTTTTTT. Translated: CASSQDPGAMGEKLFF.

CDR3 DNA sequence: TGTGCCAGCAGCAACCTCATTACTCAAATCCCGCAGGGGTTCTACGAGCAGTACTTC. This encodes CASSNLITQIPQGFYEQYF. The J gene is TRBJ2-7, the V gene TRBV21-1; the DNA was not compared with TRBD1, the D call given in the table. TRBV21-1 is marked as a pseudogene. This CDR3 contains 19 residues.

V and J are TRBV29-1 and TRBJ1-2; no definite D call. Germline V gene data show CDR1 as SQVTM and CDR2 as ANQGSEA. The CDR3 is 12 amino acids. The ends were cut back, 2 bases at V and 4 bases at J, with 8 bases in the middle. As DNA, the CDR3 is TGCAGCGTTGAACAGACATCCTATGGCTACACCTTC. Its protein product is CSVEQTSYGYTF.

This chain links TRBV15 with TRBJ2-3, with D possibly TRBD1 on 6 matching bases. V lost 1 base, J lost 0 bases, and 11 bases lay in between. Germline V lookup: CDR1 LNHNV, CDR2 YYDKDF (reference sequence). The CDR3 extends over 16 amino acids. The CDR3 reads CATSRGGQASTDTQYF. As DNA, the CDR3 is TGTGCCACCAGCAGAGGGGGGCAGGCTAGCACAGATACGCAGTATTTT. The full variable domain, its missing parts supplied by reference TRBV15 and TRBJ2-3, is DAMVIQNPRYQVTQFGKPVTLSCSQTLNHNVMYWYQQKSSQAPKLLFHYYDKDFNNEADTPDNFQSRRPNTSFCFLDIRSPGLGDTAMYLCATSRGGQASTDTQYFGPGTRLTVL.

V gene TRBV6-5 combines with J gene TRBJ1-1, with 10 positions matching TRBD1. With V trimmed by 5 bases and J by 8 bases, 8 bases remained unmatched. The germline V gene has CDR1 MNHEY and CDR2 SVGAGI. This CDR3 contains 14 residues. The CDR3 reads CASSHQGQGWEAFF. For the CDR3, the DNA is TGTGCCAGCAGTCACCAGGGACAGGGGTGGGAAGCTTTCTTT.

This clone has a single count. At one of its ends the junction is not consistent with the germline gene, which may arise from a read error. This chain joins TRBV6-1 and TRBJ1-1, with 8 bases that match TRBD1. The CDR3 has 15 residues. Germline-derived CDR1 and CDR2 are MNHNS and SASEGT. The CDR3 bases are TGTGCCAGCAGGGAAGGACAGGGTAGTAGGACTGAAGCTTTCTTT. This translates into CASREGQGSRTEAFF.

The V call is TRBV7-2, the J call TRBJ2-7, with D hard to call. There are 13 residues in the CDR3. Trimming pared 8 bases from V and 3 bases from J, leaving 14 bases between. Per germline, CDR1 SGHTA and CDR2 FQGNSA. The CDR3 sequence is CASHGVPGYEQYF. The CDR3 DNA sequence: TGTGCCAGCCATGGAGTGCCGGGCTACGAGCAGTACTTC.

With regard to this clone: Other DNA sequences in this specimen translate into the identical CDR3. The gene calls are TRBV18 and TRBJ1-5; D call uncertain. The germline CDR1 and CDR2 sequences are KGHSH and LQKENI. V was pared by 3 bases and J by 6 bases, with 9 bases between. This CDR3 comprises 13 residues. CDR3 sequence reads: CASSPSGGQPQHF. CDR3 bases: TGTGCCAGCTCACCCTCGGGTGGTCAGCCCCAGCATTTT.

The chain is built from TRBV7-9 and TRBJ2-2; TRBD1 aligns across 7 bases. Germline CDR1 SEHNR, CDR2 FQNEAQ (reference sequence). Unmatched junction bases numbered 8, after V lost 1 base and J lost 12 bases. The length of the CDR3 is 14 residues. The CDR3 DNA is TGTGCCAGCAGCTTAGTCGGACAGGTCGTGAAGCTGTTTTTT. Its protein product is CASSLVGQVVKLFF.

V is TRBV3-1 (or the pseudogene TRBV3-2) and J is TRBJ2-1; 9 bases agree with TRBD1. Germline loops: CDR1 LGHDT, CDR2 YNNKEL (reference sequence). With V trimmed by 0 bases and J by 7 bases, 4 bases remained unmatched. CDR3 length equals 15 residues. CDR3 loop: CASSQDLTGGNEQFF. The DNA of the CDR3 is TGTGCCAGCAGCCAAGACCTGACAGGGGGGAATGAGCAGTTCTTC.

This chain links TRBV7-9 with TRBJ2-1, with 10 bases identical to TRBD1. Germline-derived CDR1 and CDR2 are SEHNR and FQNEAQ (reference sequence). CDR3 length equals 16 residues. V was pared by 7 bases and J by 9 bases, with 15 bases of the junction left unmatched. This chain's CDR3 is CASTPVGQGFVTEQFF. The CDR3, as DNA: TGTGCCAGCACCCCGGTGGGACAGGGGTTCGTTACTGAGCAGTTCTTC.

The CDR3 loop is CASSVGQAHGYTF. The DNA for the CDR3 is TGTGCCAGCAGCGTAGGACAGGCCCATGGCTACACCTTC. The chain employs TRBV9 and TRBJ1-2, with a tentative D call TRBD1 (6 bases). The germline V and J ends were trimmed by 0 bases and 6 bases, with 9 bases remaining between them. The CDR3 length is 13 residues. Germline CDR1 and CDR2: SGDLS and YYNGEE. Full variable domain (missing parts from reference TRBV9 and TRBJ1-2): DSGVTQTPKHLITATGQRVTLRCSPRSGDLSVYWYQQSLDQGLQFLIQYYNGEERAKGNILERFSAQQFPDLHSELNLSSLELGDSALYFCASSVGQAHGYTFGSGTRLTVV.

V is TRBV30 and J is TRBJ2-2; D possibly corresponds to TRBD1 (6 bases). V was trimmed by 0 bases and J by 5 bases, leaving 19 bases between them. From germline, CDR1 is GTSNPN and CDR2 SVGIG (reference sequence). The CDR3 is 17 amino acids. Here the CDR3 reads CAWSVFVGYRETGELFF. CDR3 nucleotide sequence: TGTGCCTGGAGTGTATTCGTTGGTTACAGGGAAACCGGGGAGCTGTTTTTT.

In nucleotides, the CDR3 is TGTGCCAGCAGCCTCGGGGGACTTCGCAATCAGCCCCAGCATTTT. This encodes CASSLGGLRNQPQHF. The chain joins TRBV5-6 to TRBJ1-5, with D possibly matching TRBD1 (5 bases). This CDR3 contains 15 residues. Per the germline V gene, CDR1 is SGHDT and CDR2 is YYEEEE. Trimming took 4 bases from V and 2 from J, leaving 13 bases between them.

The chain is built from TRBV4-3 and TRBJ2-3, with 15 bases matching TRBD2. This CDR3 contains 19 residues. Per germline, CDR1 LGHNA and CDR2 YSLEER. V lost 4 bases and J lost 2; bases outside the gene matches: 10. The CDR3 nucleotides are TGCGCCAGCAGCCGCAAAGCGGGACTAGCGGGGGGTTACACAGATACGCAGTATTTT. Its protein is CASSRKAGLAGGYTDTQYF.

V gene TRBV7-3 combines with J gene TRBJ2-2; perhaps TRBD2 as D (6 bases). In germline, CDR1 is SGHTA, CDR2 FQGTGA. Trimming left V 5 bases short and J 2 bases short, with 15 bases between. CDR3 length: 16 amino acids. The DNA for the CDR3 is TGTGCCAGCAGCCGCACCGGGACTCATAACACCGGGGAGCTGTTTTTT. This gives the protein CASSRTGTHNTGELFF.